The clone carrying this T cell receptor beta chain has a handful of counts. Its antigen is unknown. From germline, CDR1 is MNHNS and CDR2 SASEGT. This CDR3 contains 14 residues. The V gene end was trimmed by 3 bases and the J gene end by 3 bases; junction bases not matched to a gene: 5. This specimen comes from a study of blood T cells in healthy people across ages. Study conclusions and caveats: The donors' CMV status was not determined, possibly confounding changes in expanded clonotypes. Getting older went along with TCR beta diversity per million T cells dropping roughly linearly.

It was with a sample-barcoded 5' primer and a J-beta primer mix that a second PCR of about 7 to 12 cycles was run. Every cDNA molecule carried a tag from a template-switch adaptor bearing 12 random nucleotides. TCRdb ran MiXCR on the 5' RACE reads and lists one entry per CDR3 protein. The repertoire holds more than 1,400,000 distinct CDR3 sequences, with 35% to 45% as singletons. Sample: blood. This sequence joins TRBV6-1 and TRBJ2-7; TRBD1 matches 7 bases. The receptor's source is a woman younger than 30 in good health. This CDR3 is CASSDQGVFYEQYF. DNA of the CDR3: TGTGCCAGCAGTGATCAGGGGGTGTTCTACGAGCAGTACTTC.